The next 16 T cell receptor beta chains were all read from a single sample in a study of T cell repertoires in cytomegalovirus infection. MiXCR, run by TCRdb on the reads, gives a single entry per CDR3 protein. The sample yields 150,000 or so distinct CDR3 sequences, about a sixth seen once. The specimen was CD8+ T cells from PBMCs. These TCRs come from a human donor in good health (CMV status not recorded). Some clones in this sample may be carry-over from other donors' samples.

The V call is TRBV27, the J call TRBJ1-2, with D maybe TRBD1 (5 bases). Trimming took 0 bases from V and 6 from J, leaving 8 bases between them. CDR1 MNHEY and CDR2 SMNVEV come from the germline V gene (reference sequence). The CDR3 spans 13 residues. The CDR3 loop reads CASSLSLDNGYTF. CDR3 nucleotides: TGTGCCAGCAGTTTATCTCTGGACAATGGCTACACCTTC.

This clonotype was counted between two and nine times. This chain joins TRBV11-3 and TRBJ2-1; 8 nucleotides line up with TRBD2. Trimming removed 6 bases from V and 5 bases from J; junction bases left unmatched: 9. Germline V gene sequence: CDR1 SGHNT, CDR2 YENEEA. The CDR3 spans 15 residues. The chain's CDR3 is CASRDLSGIHNEQFF. For the CDR3, the DNA is TGTGCCAGCAGAGATCTTAGCGGGATCCACAATGAGCAGTTCTTC. The whole variable domain, filled in from reference TRBV11-3 and TRBJ2-1, reads EAGVVQSPRYKIIEKKQPVAFWCNPISGHNTLYWYLQNLGQGPELLIRYENEEAVDDSQLPKDRFSAERLKGVDSTLKIQPAELGDSAVYLCASRDLSGIHNEQFFGPGTRLTVL.

A few counts support this clonotype. The chain carries TRBV27 and TRBJ1-5; D is undetermined. V lost 5 bases and J 5 bases, leaving 10 bases between the germline ends. CDR3 length: 13 residues. From germline, CDR1 is MNHEY and CDR2 SMNVEV (reference sequence). This CDR3 reads CASSPSEYQPQHF. CDR3 DNA sequence: TGTGCCAGCAGTCCCTCGGAATATCAGCCCCAGCATTTT.

V usage is TRBV20-1 and J usage is TRBJ2-3; possible D gene TRBD2, 6 bases. CDR3 size: 14 residues. Trimming removed 6 bases at V and 0 bases at J, with 13 bases between. Germline CDR1 DFQATT, CDR2 SNEGSKA (reference sequence). CDR3 nucleotides: TGCAGTGCCGATAGCGGCACTAGCACAGATACGCAGTATTTT. It is translated as CSADSGTSTDTQYF.

The rearrangement joins TRBV27 to TRBJ2-1; TRBD2 matches 7 bases. Germline CDR1 MNHEY, CDR2 SMNVEV (reference sequence). Trimming took 7 bases from V and 2 from J; bases not matched to a gene: 5. The CDR3 runs to 14 residues. CDR3 nucleotides: TGTGCCAGCAACGGCCTAGCGGCCTACAATGAGCAGTTCTTC. As protein: CASNGLAAYNEQFF.

The V and J genes are TRBV28 and TRBJ2-4; 12 bases are shared with TRBD2. Germline assignment: CDR1 MDHEN and CDR2 SYDVKM. CDR3 length equals 14 residues. The V gene end was trimmed by 6 bases and the J gene end by 15 bases; junction bases not matched to a gene: 12. The DNA of the CDR3 is TGTGCCAGCAGCCCGGGACTAGCGGGCGAGGCAGGGTACTTC. Protein sequence: CASSPGLAGEAGYF.

A few counts support this clonotype. V and J are TRBV7-6 and TRBJ2-7; 7 bases match TRBD1. J was trimmed by 7 bases and V by 5 bases; bases with no gene match: 2. This CDR3 has 11 amino acids. The V gene's germline CDR1 is SGHVS and CDR2 FNYEAQ. CDR3 loop: CASSQQGEQYF. CDR3 coding DNA: TGTGCCAGCAGCCAACAGGGGGAGCAGTACTTC.

This clonotype turned up a few times. The chain couples TRBV9 to TRBJ2-1; 11 bases are a match to TRBD1. In germline, CDR1 is SGDLS, CDR2 YYNGEE. With V trimmed by 4 bases and J by 5 bases, 8 bases remained unmatched. The CDR3 spans 16 residues. The CDR3 region has the DNA TGTGCCAGCAGCCCTTCCGGGACAGGGGGGAACAATGAGCAGTTCTTC. This translates into CASSPSGTGGNNEQFF.

This CDR3 reads CASSLVAGGGNEQFF. The DNA of the CDR3 is TGCGCCAGCAGCCTGGTAGCGGGAGGGGGAAATGAGCAGTTCTTC. The gene calls are TRBV4-1 and TRBJ2-1; TRBD2 matches 11 bases. Germline lookup yields CDR1 MGHRA and CDR2 YSYEKL. This CDR3 is built from 15 residues. V lost 4 bases to trimming and J lost 7 bases; unmatched junction nucleotides: 6.

The CDR3 sequence: CASSAGDSYEQYF. The CDR3 DNA is TGTGCCAGCAGCGCAGGAGACAGCTACGAGCAGTACTTC. The chain carries TRBV9 and TRBJ2-7; tentatively, D is TRBD1 (5 bases). V shed 3 bases and J shed 3 bases, with 10 bases lying between them. The CDR3 is 13 residues long. CDR1 and CDR2 from the germline V gene are SGDLS and YYNGEE. Variable domain in full (rest from reference TRBV9 and TRBJ2-7): DSGVTQTPKHLITATGQRVTLRCSPRSGDLSVYWYQQSLDQGLQFLIQYYNGEERAKGNILERFSAQQFPDLHSELNLSSLELGDSALYFCASSAGDSYEQYFGPGTRLTVT.

This clonotype was found a few times. The J gene is TRBJ2-3, the V gene TRBV20-1, with D unclear. V was pared by 6 bases and J by 2 bases, with 18 bases between. The length of the CDR3 is 15 residues. Germline CDR1 and CDR2: DFQATT and SNEGSKA (reference sequence). CDR3 in DNA: TGCAGTGCGTTCCGATACGGGCACAACACAGATACGCAGTATTTT. Its translation is CSAFRYGHNTDTQYF.

This clonotype was counted a few times. The V and J genes are TRBV7-6 and TRBJ1-1; 8 bases match TRBD1. The CDR3 is made up of 14 amino acids. The J segment lost 4 bases and the V segment lost 5 bases, leaving 6 bases of the junction unmatched. CDR1 is SGHVS and CDR2 is FNYEAQ in the germline V gene. CDR3 in DNA: TGTGCCAGCAGCCAGGGGGCAGGCGGCACTGAAGCTTTCTTT. This codes for CASSQGAGGTEAFF.

This clonotype turned up a few times. The CDR3: CASSIDRGRRFVQYF. The CDR3 DNA is TGTGCCAGCAGCATCGACAGGGGGCGGCGGTTTGTCCAGTACTTC. The chain carries TRBV11-2 and TRBJ2-5; 10 bases match TRBD1. CDR1 is SGHAT, CDR2 FQNNGV, per germline. This CDR3 has 15 residues. V lost 5 bases to trimming and J lost 10 bases; unmatched junction nucleotides: 13.

The V call is TRBV20-1, the J call TRBJ2-5; D remains unclear. The germline CDR1 and CDR2 sequences are DFQATT and SNEGSKA (reference sequence). V lost 4 bases to trimming and J lost 5 bases, with 11 bases between them. This CDR3 spans 12 amino acids. In DNA form, the CDR3 reads TGCAGTGCTACCACTGAAACCGAGACCCAGTACTTC. Amino acids: CSATTETETQYF.

The CDR3 sequence is CASSFGTGDEAFF. CDR3 bases: TGCGCCAGCAGCTTTGGTACAGGGGACGAAGCTTTCTTT. This chain uses TRBV5-1 with TRBJ1-1; 7 nucleotides match TRBD1. Unmatched junction bases numbered 6, after V lost 2 bases and J lost 8 bases. The CDR3 spans 13 residues. Germline CDR1 SGHRS, CDR2 YFSETQ.

In its sample, this clonotype was seen a few times. The J gene is TRBJ2-7, the V gene TRBV7-9; the D is unclear. The CDR3 has 12 residues. Trimming shortened V by 6 bases and J by 2 bases, and 8 bases separated the two germline ends. The V gene's germline CDR1 is SEHNR and CDR2 FQNEAQ (reference sequence). CDR3 residues: CASSDGTYEQYF. Written as DNA, the CDR3 is TGTGCCAGCAGTGACGGAACCTACGAGCAGTACTTC.